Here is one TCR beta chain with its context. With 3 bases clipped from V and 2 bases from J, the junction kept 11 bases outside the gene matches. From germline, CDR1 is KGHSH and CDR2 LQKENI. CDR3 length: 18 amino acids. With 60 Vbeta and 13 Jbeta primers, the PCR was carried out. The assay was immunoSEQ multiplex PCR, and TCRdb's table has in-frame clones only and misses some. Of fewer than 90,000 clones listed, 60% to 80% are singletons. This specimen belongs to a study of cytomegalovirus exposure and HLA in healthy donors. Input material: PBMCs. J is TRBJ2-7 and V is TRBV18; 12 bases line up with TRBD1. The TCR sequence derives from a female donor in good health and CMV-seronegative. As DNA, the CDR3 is TGTGCCAGCTCACCCACCGGGACAGGGGGCGGTGGGACCTACGAGCAGTACTTC. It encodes CASSPTGTGGGGTYEQYF.